Given below is one TCR beta chain in context. The sample originates from a study of OX40 agonist ivuxolimab in advanced cancers. Only in-frame clones appear in the TCRdb table, and some are missing; sequencing was by immunoSEQ multiplex PCR. The sample includes fewer than 85,000 clones, over 80% of them seen just once. Germline CDR1 and CDR2: DFQATT and SNEGSKA (reference sequence). This CDR3 is 11 amino acids long. Deletions cut 3 bases from V and 3 bases from J, with 6 bases between. This clonotype was sampled from an adult with an advanced solid tumor such as melanoma, head and neck, liver or kidney cancer. Sequencing was performed on CD4+ or CD8+ T cells sorted from blood, taken in a trial of the OX40 agonist ivuxolimab. The chain is built from TRBV20-1 and TRBJ2-7; D gene uncertain. The CDR3 is CSASKLYEQYF. In DNA, the CDR3 is TGCAGTGCTAGCAAGCTCTACGAGCAGTACTTC.